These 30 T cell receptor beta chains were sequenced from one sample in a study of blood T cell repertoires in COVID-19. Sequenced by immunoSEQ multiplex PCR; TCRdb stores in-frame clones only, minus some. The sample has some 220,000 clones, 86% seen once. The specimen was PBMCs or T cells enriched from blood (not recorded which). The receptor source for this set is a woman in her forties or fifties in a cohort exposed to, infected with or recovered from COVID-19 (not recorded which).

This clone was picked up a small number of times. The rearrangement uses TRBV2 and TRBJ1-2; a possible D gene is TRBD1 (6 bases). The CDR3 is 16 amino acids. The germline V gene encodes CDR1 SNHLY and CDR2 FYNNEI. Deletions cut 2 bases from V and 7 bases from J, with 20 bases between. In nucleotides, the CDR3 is TGTGCCAGCAGTGAACGACAGGTTCTAGTCTCGGGTGGCTACACCTTC. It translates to CASSERQVLVSGGYTF.

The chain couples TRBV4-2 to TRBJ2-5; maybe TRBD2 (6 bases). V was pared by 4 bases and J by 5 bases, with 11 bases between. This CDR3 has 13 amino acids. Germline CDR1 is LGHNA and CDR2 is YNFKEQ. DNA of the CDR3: TGTGCCAGCAGCCGGGGCGGGGAGGAGACCCAGTACTTC. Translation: CASSRGGEETQYF.

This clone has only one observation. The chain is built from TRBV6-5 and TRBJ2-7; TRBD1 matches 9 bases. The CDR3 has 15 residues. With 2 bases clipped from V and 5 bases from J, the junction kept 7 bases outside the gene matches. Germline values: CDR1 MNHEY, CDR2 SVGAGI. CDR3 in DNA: TGTGCCAGCAGTTACACCGGGACAGGGATCCACGAGCAGTACTTC. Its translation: CASSYTGTGIHEQYF.

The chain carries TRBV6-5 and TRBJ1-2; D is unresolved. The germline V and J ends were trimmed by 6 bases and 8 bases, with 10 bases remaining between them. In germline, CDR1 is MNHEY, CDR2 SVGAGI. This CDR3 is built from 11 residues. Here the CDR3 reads CASREGDGYTF. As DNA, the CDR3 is TGTGCCAGCAGAGAGGGAGACGGCTACACCTTC.

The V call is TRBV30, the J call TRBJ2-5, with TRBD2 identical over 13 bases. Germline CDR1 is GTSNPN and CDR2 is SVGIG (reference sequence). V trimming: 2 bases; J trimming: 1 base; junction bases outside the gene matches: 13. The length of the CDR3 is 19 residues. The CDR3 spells CAWSPRLAGGRVSQETQYF. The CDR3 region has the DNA TGTGCCTGGAGTCCCCGACTAGCGGGGGGCCGCGTTTCCCAAGAGACCCAGTACTTC.

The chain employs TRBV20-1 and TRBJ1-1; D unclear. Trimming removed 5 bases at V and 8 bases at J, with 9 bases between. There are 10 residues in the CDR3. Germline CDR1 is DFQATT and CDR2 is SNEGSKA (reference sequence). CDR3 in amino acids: CSASTAEAFF. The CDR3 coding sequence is TGCAGTGCTTCAACAGCAGAAGCTTTCTTT.

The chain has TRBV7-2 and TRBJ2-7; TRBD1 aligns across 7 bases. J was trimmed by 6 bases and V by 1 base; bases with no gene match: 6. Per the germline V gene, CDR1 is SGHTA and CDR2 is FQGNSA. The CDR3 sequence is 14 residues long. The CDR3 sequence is CASSLGRGKGEQYF. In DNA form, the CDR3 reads TGTGCCAGCAGCTTAGGCAGGGGGAAGGGCGAGCAGTACTTC.

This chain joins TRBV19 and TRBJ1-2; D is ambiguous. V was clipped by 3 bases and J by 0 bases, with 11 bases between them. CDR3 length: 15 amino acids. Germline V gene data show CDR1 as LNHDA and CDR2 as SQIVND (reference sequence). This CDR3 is CASSMVPVSNYGYTF. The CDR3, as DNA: TGTGCCAGTAGTATGGTTCCAGTTTCTAACTATGGCTACACCTTC.

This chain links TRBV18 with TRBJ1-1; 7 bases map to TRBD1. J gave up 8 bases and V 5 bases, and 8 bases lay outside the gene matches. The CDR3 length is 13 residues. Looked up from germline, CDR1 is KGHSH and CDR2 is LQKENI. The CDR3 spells CASSGQGEWEAFF. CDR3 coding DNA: TGTGCCAGCTCAGGGCAGGGGGAGTGGGAAGCTTTCTTT.

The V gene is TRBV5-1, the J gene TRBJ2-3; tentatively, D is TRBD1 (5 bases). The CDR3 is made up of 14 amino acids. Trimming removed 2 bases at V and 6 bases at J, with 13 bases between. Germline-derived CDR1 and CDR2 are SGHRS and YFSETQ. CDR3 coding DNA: TGCGCCAGCAGCTTACAGGAAGCGACGGATACGCAGTATTTT. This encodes CASSLQEATDTQYF.

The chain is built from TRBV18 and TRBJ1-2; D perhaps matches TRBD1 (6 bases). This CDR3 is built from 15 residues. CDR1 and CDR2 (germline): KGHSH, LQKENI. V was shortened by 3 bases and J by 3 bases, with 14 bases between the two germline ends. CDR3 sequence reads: CASSPSRGIDYGYTF. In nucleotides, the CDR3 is TGTGCCAGCTCACCGTCGAGGGGGATTGACTATGGCTACACCTTC.

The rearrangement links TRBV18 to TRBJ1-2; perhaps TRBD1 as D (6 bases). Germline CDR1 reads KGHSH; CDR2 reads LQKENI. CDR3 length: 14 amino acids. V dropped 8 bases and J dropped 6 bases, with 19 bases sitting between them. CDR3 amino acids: CASQRPGEYDGYTF. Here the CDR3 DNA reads TGTGCCAGCCAGCGGCCAGGGGAGTATGATGGCTACACCTTC.

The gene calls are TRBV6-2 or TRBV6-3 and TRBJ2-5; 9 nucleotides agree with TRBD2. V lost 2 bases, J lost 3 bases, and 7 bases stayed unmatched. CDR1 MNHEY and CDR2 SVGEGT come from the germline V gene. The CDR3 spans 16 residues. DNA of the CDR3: TGTGCCAGCAGTTACCCTTTTAGCGGGGGTAAAGAGACCCAGTACTTC. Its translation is CASSYPFSGGKETQYF.

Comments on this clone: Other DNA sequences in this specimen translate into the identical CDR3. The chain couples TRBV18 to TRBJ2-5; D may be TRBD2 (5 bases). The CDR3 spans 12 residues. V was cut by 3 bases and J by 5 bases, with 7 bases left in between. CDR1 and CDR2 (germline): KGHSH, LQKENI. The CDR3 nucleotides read TGTGCCAGCTCACCGAGAGGGGAGACCCAGTACTTC. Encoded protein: CASSPRGETQYF.

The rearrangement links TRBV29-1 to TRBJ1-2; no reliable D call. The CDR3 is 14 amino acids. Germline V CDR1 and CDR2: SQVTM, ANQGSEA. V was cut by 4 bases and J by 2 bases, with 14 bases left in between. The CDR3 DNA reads TGCAGCGTTGCTAAATCAGGACTGAACTATGGCTACACCTTC. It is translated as CSVAKSGLNYGYTF.

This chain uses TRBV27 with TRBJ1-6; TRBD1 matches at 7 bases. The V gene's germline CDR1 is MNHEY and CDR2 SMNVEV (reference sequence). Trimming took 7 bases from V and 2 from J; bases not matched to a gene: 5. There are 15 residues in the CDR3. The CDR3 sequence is CASTRGATYNSPLHF. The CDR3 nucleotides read TGTGCCAGCACCAGGGGGGCTACCTATAATTCACCCCTCCACTTT.

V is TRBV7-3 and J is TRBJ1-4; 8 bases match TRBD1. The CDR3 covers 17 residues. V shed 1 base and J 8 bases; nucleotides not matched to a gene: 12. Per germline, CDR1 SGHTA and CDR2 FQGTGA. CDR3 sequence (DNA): TGTGCCAGCAGCTTAATCGGCAGGGCAGGGGGCCGGGAAAAACTGTTTTTT. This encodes CASSLIGRAGGREKLFF.

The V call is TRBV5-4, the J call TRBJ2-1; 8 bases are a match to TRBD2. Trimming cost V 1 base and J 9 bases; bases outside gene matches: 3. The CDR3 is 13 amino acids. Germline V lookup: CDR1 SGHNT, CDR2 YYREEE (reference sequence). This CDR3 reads CASSLKAGAEQFF. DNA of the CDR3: TGTGCCAGCAGCTTGAAAGCGGGGGCTGAGCAGTTCTTC.

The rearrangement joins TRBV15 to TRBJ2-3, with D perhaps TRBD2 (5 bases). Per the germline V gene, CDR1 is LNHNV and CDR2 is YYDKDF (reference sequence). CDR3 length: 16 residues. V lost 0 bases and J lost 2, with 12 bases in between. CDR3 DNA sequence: TGTGCCACCAGCAGAGATCACCCGGGGATCACAGATACGCAGTATTTT. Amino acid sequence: CATSRDHPGITDTQYF.

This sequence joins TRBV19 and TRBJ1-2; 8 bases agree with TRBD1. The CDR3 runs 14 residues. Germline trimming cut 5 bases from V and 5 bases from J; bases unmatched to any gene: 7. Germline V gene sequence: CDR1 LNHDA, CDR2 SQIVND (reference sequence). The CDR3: CASSPQGQVYGYTF. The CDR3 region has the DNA TGTGCCAGTAGTCCCCAGGGACAGGTGTATGGCTACACCTTC.

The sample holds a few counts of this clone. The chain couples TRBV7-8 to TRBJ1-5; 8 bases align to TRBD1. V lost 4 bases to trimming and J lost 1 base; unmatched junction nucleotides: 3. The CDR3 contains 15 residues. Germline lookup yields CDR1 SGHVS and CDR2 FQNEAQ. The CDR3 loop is CASSYRGGSNQPQHF. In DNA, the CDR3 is TGTGCCAGCAGCTACAGGGGGGGCAGCAATCAGCCCCAGCATTTT.

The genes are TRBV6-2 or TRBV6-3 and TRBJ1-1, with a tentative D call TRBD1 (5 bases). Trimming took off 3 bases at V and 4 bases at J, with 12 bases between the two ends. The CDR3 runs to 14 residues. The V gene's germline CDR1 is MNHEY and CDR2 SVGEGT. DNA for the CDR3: TGTGCCAGCAGTTATGGTTTTGGGGCCACTGAAGCTTTCTTT. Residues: CASSYGFGATEAFF.

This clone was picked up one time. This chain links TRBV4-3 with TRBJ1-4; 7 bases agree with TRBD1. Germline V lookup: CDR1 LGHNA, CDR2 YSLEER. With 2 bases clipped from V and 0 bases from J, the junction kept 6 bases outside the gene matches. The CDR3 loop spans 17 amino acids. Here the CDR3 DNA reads TGCGCCAGCAGCCAACGCCGGGACAGATCAACTAATGAAAAACTGTTTTTT. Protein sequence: CASSQRRDRSTNEKLFF.

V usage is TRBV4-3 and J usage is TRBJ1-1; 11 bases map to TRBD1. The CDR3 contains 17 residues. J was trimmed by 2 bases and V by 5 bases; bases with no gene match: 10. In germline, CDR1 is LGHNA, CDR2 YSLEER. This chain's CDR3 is CASSSSRGTGGNTEAFF. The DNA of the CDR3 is TGCGCCAGCAGCTCCAGCCGTGGGACAGGGGGTAACACTGAAGCTTTCTTT.

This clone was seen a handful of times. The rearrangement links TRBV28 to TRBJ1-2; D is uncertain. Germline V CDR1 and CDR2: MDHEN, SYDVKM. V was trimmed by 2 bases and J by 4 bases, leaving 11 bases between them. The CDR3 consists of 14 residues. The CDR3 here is CASSLNPLSYGYTF. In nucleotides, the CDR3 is TGTGCCAGCAGTTTAAATCCCCTCAGCTATGGCTACACCTTC.

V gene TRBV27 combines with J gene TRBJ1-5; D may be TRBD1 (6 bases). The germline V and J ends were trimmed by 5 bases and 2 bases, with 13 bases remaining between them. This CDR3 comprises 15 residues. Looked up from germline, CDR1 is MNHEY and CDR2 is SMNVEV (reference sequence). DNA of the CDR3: TGTGCCAGCAGTATCACCAGGGGTGGCAATCAGCCCCAGCATTTT. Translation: CASSITRGGNQPQHF.

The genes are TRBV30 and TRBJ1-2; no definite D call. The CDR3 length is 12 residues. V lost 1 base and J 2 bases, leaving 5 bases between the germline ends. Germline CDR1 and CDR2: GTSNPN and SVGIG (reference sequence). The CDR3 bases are TGTGCCTGGAGTGGAGAAAACTATGGCTACACCTTC. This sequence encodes CAWSGENYGYTF.

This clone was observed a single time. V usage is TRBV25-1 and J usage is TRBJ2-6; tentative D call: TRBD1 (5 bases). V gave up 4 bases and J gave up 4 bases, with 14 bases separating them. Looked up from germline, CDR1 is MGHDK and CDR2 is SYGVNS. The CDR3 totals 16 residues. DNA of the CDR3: TGTGCCAGCAGTGCGACAGCTTCTCAGGGGGCCAACGTCCTGACTTTC. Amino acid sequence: CASSATASQGANVLTF.

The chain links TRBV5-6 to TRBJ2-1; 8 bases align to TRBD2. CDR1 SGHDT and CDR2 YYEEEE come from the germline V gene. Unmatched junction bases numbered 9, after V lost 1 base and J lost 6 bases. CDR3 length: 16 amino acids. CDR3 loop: CASSLWLAGGLNEQFF. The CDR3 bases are TGTGCCAGCAGCTTGTGGCTGGCGGGGGGTCTCAATGAGCAGTTCTTC.

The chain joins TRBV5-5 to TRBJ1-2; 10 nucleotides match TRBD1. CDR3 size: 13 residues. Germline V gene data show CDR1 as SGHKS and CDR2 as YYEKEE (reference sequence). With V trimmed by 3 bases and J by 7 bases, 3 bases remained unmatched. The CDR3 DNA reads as TGTGCCAGCAGCTCGGACAGGGGGACTGGCTACACCTTC. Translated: CASSSDRGTGYTF.